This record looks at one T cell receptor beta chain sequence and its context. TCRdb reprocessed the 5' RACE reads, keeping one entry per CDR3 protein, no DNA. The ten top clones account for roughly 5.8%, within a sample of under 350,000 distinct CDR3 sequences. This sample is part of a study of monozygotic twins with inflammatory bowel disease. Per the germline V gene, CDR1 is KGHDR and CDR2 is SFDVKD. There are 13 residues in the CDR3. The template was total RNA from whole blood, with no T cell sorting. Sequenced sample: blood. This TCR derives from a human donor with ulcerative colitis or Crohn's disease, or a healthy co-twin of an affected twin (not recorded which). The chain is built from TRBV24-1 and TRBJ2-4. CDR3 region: CATSERSRNIQYF.